What follows is one TCR beta chain and its context. The antigen remains unidentified. V shed 5 bases and J 5 bases; nucleotides not matched to a gene: 9. CDR3 size: 15 residues. CDR1 is MNHEY, CDR2 SVGAGI, per germline. TCR beta cDNA libraries had unique molecular identifiers. Each CDR3 protein is one row after TCRdb ran MiXCR on the PCR reads. This table holds about 810,000 distinct CDR3 sequences, about 57% found once. This record belongs to a study of post-analysis software for immune sequencing data. Study findings and constraints: Roughly five TRBV segments were more frequent in patients than controls; TRBV5-6, TRBV5-1 and TRBV20-1 belonged to this group. Controls' normalized Chao1 diversity significantly exceeded that of multiple sclerosis patients.

The receptor's source is a girl under 18 with multiple sclerosis. The chain recombines TRBV6-5 with TRBJ1-5, with 7 bases matching TRBD1. The material sequenced was blood. The CDR3: CASSPSTGRDQPQHF. The CDR3, as DNA: TGTGCCAGCAGTCCCTCGACAGGGAGGGATCAGCCCCAGCATTTT.